Listed here is a single T cell receptor (beta chain). Its antigen remains unidentified. CDR1 SGHRS and CDR2 YFSETQ come from the germline V gene. V shed 4 bases and J 2 bases; nucleotides not matched to a gene: 11. The CDR3 spans 17 residues. This sample is drawn from a study of cytomegalovirus exposure and HLA in healthy donors. Notes on the study in general: Across donors, most TCRs were seen rarely, yet some public ones were widespread. About 150 TCR beta chains were listed as cytomegalovirus-associated.

Here immunoSEQ multiplex PCR was the method, and the copy in TCRdb shows in-frame clones only, minus some. The table includes 150,000 to 200,000 clones, 85% detected once. The specimen sequenced was PBMCs. The origin of this receptor is a man between 18 and 35 years old in good health and CMV-seropositive. This rearrangement joins TRBV5-1 to TRBJ2-3, with TRBD2 matching over 9 bases. CDR3 sequence reads: CASSDPPGGGDTDTQYF. The CDR3 region has the DNA TGCGCCAGCAGCGATCCCCCTGGCGGGGGGGACACAGATACGCAGTATTTT.